What follows is one TCR beta chain and its context. The length of the CDR3 is 15 residues. The V gene's germline CDR1 is WNHNN and CDR2 SYGVQD (reference sequence). V was trimmed by 4 bases and J by 9 bases, leaving 20 bases between them. The entry originates in a study of blood T cell repertoires in COVID-19. Whole-study context: The cDNA or gDNA used as material had been derived from T cells, B-cell-depleted T cells, or PBMCs.

Per the study methods: Estimation of nucleated cell counts was performed using reference gene primer amplification. TCRdb's copy holds only in-frame clones and misses some; the assay was immunoSEQ multiplex PCR. V, J and clone size are taken as reported in that table, and D and trimming were inferred from the DNA itself. The sample gives 84,000 or so clones, 80% of which show up once; around 12% is in the top ten. Specimen: peripheral blood. The J gene is TRBJ2-3, the V gene TRBV10-1; a weak D match, TRBD1 (6 bases). This receptor was taken from a woman in her 40s with active or convalescent COVID-19. The CDR3 loop reads CASSAGQSFIGTQYF. The CDR3 bases are TGCGCCAGCAGTGCCGGACAGTCTTTCATTGGCACGCAGTATTTT.